These T cell receptor beta chains were read from a single sample in a study of cytomegalovirus exposure and HLA in healthy donors. The method was immunoSEQ multiplex PCR; TCRdb's version includes in-frame clones alone and lacks a portion of them. The repertoire holds some 78,000 clones, with roughly 80% as singletons. The sequenced material came from PBMCs. The source of these receptors is a man between 45 and 60 years old in good health and CMV-seropositive. The CDR3 runs from the conserved cysteine through the conserved F or W. A D gene is named only where the DNA matches it firmly. Clone size is stated in some rows and not others, as once, few, many or a class when expanded.

>TRBJ2-2|few|TRBV6-6|16|TRBD1
CASSPGQGLFTGELFF
TGTGCCAGCAGTCCTGGACAGGGCTTGTTCACCGGGGAGCTGTTTTTT
>TRBJ2-3|.|TRBV7-9|16|TRBD2
CASSPRGGSVPDTQYF
TGTGCCAGCAGTCCACGAGGCGGGAGTGTACCAGATACGCAGTATTTT
>TRBJ1-2|.|TRBV19|14|.
CASSDRNLIYGYTF
TGTGCCAGTAGTGACAGGAATTTAATCTATGGCTACACCTTC
>TRBJ1-5|once|TRBV2|15|.
CASSEVVVGNQPQHF
TGTGCCAGCAGTGAGGTAGTGGTTGGCAATCAGCCCCAGCATTTT
>TRBJ2-3|.|TRBV30|16|TRBD2
CAWSGGLAGGSNTQYF
TGTGCCTGGAGTGGCGGACTAGCGGGGGGGTCTAATACGCAGTATTTT
>TRBJ1-1|.|TRBV7-2|13|.
CASSSLMNTEAFF
TGTGCCAGCAGCTCCTTAATGAACACTGAAGCTTTCTTT
>TRBJ1-1|.|TRBV5-1|13|.
CASRSQEDTEAFF
TGCGCCAGCAGATCTCAGGAGGACACTGAAGCTTTCTTT
>TRBJ1-2|few|TRBV6-4|14|.
CASSREANNYGYTF
TGTGCCAGCAGTAGAGAAGCGAATAACTATGGCTACACCTTC
>TRBJ1-5|.|TRBV5-1|15|TRBD1
CASSLATGGSQPQHF
TGCGCCAGCAGCTTGGCTACAGGGGGCTCTCAGCCCCAGCATTTT
>TRBJ2-7|few|TRBV5-4|15|.
CASSPATGSLYEQYF
TGTGCCAGCAGCCCCGCGACAGGCTCACTCTACGAGCAGTACTTC
>TRBJ2-3|.|TRBV11-2|16|.
CASSLGSRGRTDTQYF
TGTGCCAGCAGCTTAGGGTCCCGGGGTAGGACAGATACGCAGTATTTT
>TRBJ2-1|.|TRBV27|14|.
CASSPELERHEQFF
TGTGCCAGCAGTCCTGAACTAGAAAGGCATGAGCAGTTCTTC
>TRBJ2-3|.|TRBV5-1|16|TRBD2
CASSVWGGRDTDTQYF
TGCGCCAGCAGCGTGTGGGGCGGGAGGGACACAGATACGCAGTATTTT
>TRBJ1-1|.|TRBV7-2|15|TRBD1
CASSNMDRAGTEAFF
TGTGCCAGCAGCAATATGGACAGGGCCGGGACTGAAGCTTTCTTT
>TRBJ2-1|once|TRBV11-1|12|.
CASSPQVNEQFF
TGTGCCAGCAGCCCTCAGGTTAATGAGCAGTTCTTC
>TRBJ1-2|.|TRBV29-1|13|.
CSVVSRANYGYTF
TGCAGCGTTGTGTCCAGGGCGAACTATGGCTACACCTTC
>TRBJ1-1|.|TRBV5-1|16|TRBD1
CASSLAGRGQGTEAFF
TGCGCCAGCAGCTTGGCCGGCAGGGGGCAGGGCACTGAAGCTTTCTTT
>TRBJ2-7|.|TRBV7-8|12|.
CASSRLTGEQYF
TGTGCCAGCAGCCGACTTACGGGGGAGCAGTACTTC
>TRBJ2-7|.|TRBV4-1|17|.
CASSQDLVDSSSYEQYF
TGCGCCAGCAGCCAAGATCTTGTGGACAGCAGCTCCTACGAGCAGTACTTC
>TRBJ2-7|.|TRBV5-6|11|.
CASSRQDEQYF
TGTGCCAGCAGCCGACAGGACGAGCAGTACTTC
>TRBJ2-6|few|TRBV5-1|19|TRBD2
CASSLVGLAGGTGANVLTF
TGCGCCAGCAGCTTGGTTGGACTAGCGGGAGGGACTGGGGCCAACGTCCTGACTTTC
>TRBJ2-1|.|TRBV5-1|17|TRBD2
CASSSGLAGGPANEQFF
TGCGCCAGCAGCTCGGGACTAGCGGGAGGGCCCGCCAATGAGCAGTTCTTC
>TRBJ1-1|.|TRBV6-5|14|.
CASSSPTSPTEAFF
TGTGCCAGCAGTTCCCCGACATCACCCACTGAAGCTTTCTTT
>TRBJ2-2|.|TRBV9|13|.
CASSPQNTGELFF
TGTGCCAGCAGCCCCCAGAACACCGGGGAGCTGTTTTTT
>TRBJ2-2|.|TRBV2|15|TRBD1
CASSGTGVGRGELFF
TGTGCCAGCAGTGGGACAGGGGTTGGACGGGGGGAGCTGTTTTTT
>TRBJ2-1|.|TRBV11-2|13|.
CASSLRSYNEQFF
TGTGCCAGCAGTCTGCGGTCCTACAATGAGCAGTTCTTC
>TRBJ2-1|.|TRBV7-2|13|.
CASSLDGNYEQFF
TGTGCCAGCAGCTTAGACGGGAATTATGAGCAGTTCTTC
>TRBJ2-2|.|TRBV6-5|15|.
CASSWGHRNTGELFF
TGTGCCAGCAGTTGGGGACACCGGAACACCGGGGAGCTGTTTTTT
>TRBJ2-6|.|TRBV5-1|14|.
CASSFGDGANGLTF
TGCGCCAGCAGCTTCGGCGATGGGGCCAACGGCCTGACTTTC
>TRBJ1-1|few|TRBV20-1|11|TRBD1
CSARGQGEAFF
TGCAGTGCTAGGGGACAGGGTGAAGCTTTCTTT
>TRBJ2-3|.|TRBV11-2|15|TRBD2
CASSQGLGGADTQYF
TGTGCCAGCAGCCAAGGACTGGGGGGGGCAGATACGCAGTATTTT
>TRBJ2-2|.|TRBV5-1|15|.
CASSLDSLNTGELFF
TGCGCCAGCAGCTTGGACTCCCTGAACACCGGGGAGCTGTTTTTT
>TRBJ1-1|.|TRBV19|16|TRBD1
CASSYLGTGRNTEAFF
TGTGCCAGTAGTTACCTCGGGACAGGAAGGAACACTGAAGCTTTCTTT
>TRBJ2-7|.|TRBV11-2|11|.
CASSLQREQYF
TGTGCCAGCAGCTTACAGAGGGAGCAGTACTTC
>TRBJ2-7|.|TRBV18|13|TRBD2
CASSLGLAYEQYF
TGTGCCAGCTCACTGGGACTAGCCTACGAGCAGTACTTC
>TRBJ1-2|.|TRBV5-1|14|TRBD1
CASSSGTGVYGYTF
TGCGCCAGCAGCTCTGGGACAGGCGTCTATGGCTACACCTTC
>TRBJ1-2|.|TRBV4-3|15|.
CASSPSDGGQYGYTF
TGCGCCAGCAGCCCATCCGACGGTGGGCAGTATGGCTACACCTTC
>TRBJ1-5|.|TRBV18|14|.
CASSREQGTRPQHF
TGTGCCAGCTCACGAGAGCAGGGTACGCGGCCCCAGCATTTT
>TRBJ1-1|.|TRBV7-3|19|.
CASTSERTWWGQLPDEAFF
TGTGCCAGCACCTCCGAACGGACGTGGTGGGGACAACTTCCAGATGAAGCTTTCTTT
>TRBJ2-7|once|TRBV15|18|TRBD1
CATSKVDGGQGIPYEQYF
TGTGCCACCAGCAAGGTGGACGGGGGACAGGGCATCCCCTACGAGCAGTACTTC
>TRBJ2-5|.|TRBV6-5|14|TRBD2
CASSTPGGAGTQYF
TGTGCCAGCAGCACCCCGGGGGGGGCGGGGACCCAGTACTTC
>TRBJ2-5|.|TRBV6-1|12|.
CATEGHQETQYF
TGTGCCACCGAGGGCCACCAAGAGACCCAGTACTTC
>TRBJ2-3|.|TRBV11-2|14|TRBD2
CASSLGGGSTTQYF
TGTGCCAGCAGCTTGGGCGGGGGGAGTACTACGCAGTATTTT
>TRBJ2-1|.|TRBV5-6|16|.
CASSNYRWSSYNEQFF
TGTGCCAGCAGCAACTACAGGTGGAGCTCCTACAATGAGCAGTTCTTC
>TRBJ2-7|.|TRBV11-1|15|.
CASSQGVGDRGKQYF
TGTGCCAGCAGCCAAGGCGTGGGAGATCGGGGGAAGCAGTACTTC